Shown below are 2 T cell receptor beta chains from a single sample sequenced in a study of lymphopenia after photon versus proton radiotherapy (dated by TCRdb to between 2018 and 2021). To prepare the library, the immunoSEQ multiplex PCR assay was applied. TCRdb holds this immuneACCESS table with in-frame rearrangements only. Some clones are missing; in checked studies, unresolved V genes explain under half, and the rest has no known cause. This sample has 25,000 to 40,000 clones in its table, and over 75% of those were observed once. More than 14% of the sample comes from the top ten. Source: peripheral blood, taken from a patient treated with proton-based radiotherapy. These receptors came from a woman aged 70 to 79 with pancreatic cancer.

CDR3: CAITTSGRALDTQYF. The CDR3 nucleotides are TGTGCCATCACTACTAGCGGGAGGGCCTTAGATACGCAGTATTTT. This chain joins TRBV6-1 and TRBJ2-3; 13 bases are a match to TRBD2. V shed 10 bases and J 5 bases; nucleotides not matched to a gene: 9. The V gene's germline CDR1 is MNHNS and CDR2 SASEGT. CDR3 size: 15 residues.

This clone was seen once. The chain links TRBV9 to TRBJ2-2, with a weak D call TRBD1 (6 bases). The CDR3 has 14 amino acids. Germline lookup yields CDR1 SGDLS and CDR2 YYNGEE. Trimming cost V 6 bases and J 4 bases, with 13 bases left between them. The CDR3 coding sequence is TGTGCCAGCACCGGGGACACAACCACCGGGGAGCTGTTTTTT. It translates to CASTGDTTTGELFF. Based on the CDR3 plus reference TRBV9 and TRBJ2-2, the full variable domain is DSGVTQTPKHLITATGQRVTLRCSPRSGDLSVYWYQQSLDQGLQFLIQYYNGEERAKGNILERFSAQQFPDLHSELNLSSLELGDSALYFCASTGDTTTGELFFGEGSRLTVL.